Below, 24 T cell receptor beta chains from the same sample are listed, as sequenced in a study of cytomegalovirus exposure and HLA in healthy donors. The PCR was carried out with 60 Vbeta primers and 13 Jbeta primers. Produced via immunoSEQ multiplex PCR; TCRdb's table is partial and in-frame only. This table has 200,000 or so clones, over 75% appearing once. Sequencing was performed on PBMCs. These receptors all stem from a human donor in good health.

This sequence joins TRBV29-1 and TRBJ2-1; tentatively, D is TRBD1 (6 bases). The CDR3 covers 13 residues. V lost 7 bases, J lost 0 bases, and 10 bases lay in between. Germline V lookup: CDR1 SQVTM, CDR2 ANQGSEA. CDR3 nucleotides: TGCAGCGCTACAGGGTCCTCCTACAATGAGCAGTTCTTC. The encoded protein is CSATGSSYNEQFF.

The chain couples TRBV6-1 to TRBJ2-5; 7 bases align to TRBD2. Germline lookup yields CDR1 MNHNS and CDR2 SASEGT. V lost 2 bases and J lost 4; bases outside the gene matches: 13. The CDR3 extends over 17 amino acids. The CDR3 loop reads CASSELGGSSFGETQYF. Written as DNA, the CDR3 is TGTGCCAGCAGTGAACTGGGAGGGTCCTCCTTCGGAGAGACCCAGTACTTC.

CDR3 in DNA: TGTGCCAGCAGCTCGAACCCAAGCGGGAGGGCCAACACCGGGGAGCTGTTTTTT. Translated, it gives CASSSNPSGRANTGELFF. The chain joins TRBV5-4 to TRBJ2-2; TRBD2 matches at 10 bases. Per germline, CDR1 SGHNT and CDR2 YYREEE (reference sequence). The CDR3 covers 18 residues. J gave up 2 bases and V 3 bases, and 10 bases lay outside the gene matches.

The chain joins TRBV19 to TRBJ2-3; D is unresolved. V lost 6 bases and J lost 1, with 8 bases in between. Germline V gene lookup returns CDR1 LNHDA and CDR2 SQIVND (reference sequence). The CDR3 is made up of 13 amino acids. The CDR3 bases are TGTGCCAGTAGGGCCTCTGGCACAGATACGCAGTATTTT. Translating gives CASRASGTDTQYF.

V gene TRBV10-3 combines with J gene TRBJ2-3, with a weak D call TRBD1 (5 bases). Germline lookup yields CDR1 ENHRY and CDR2 SYGVKD. CDR3 length equals 13 residues. V lost 4 bases, J lost 3 bases, and 8 bases lay in between. The CDR3, as DNA: TGTGCCATCAGTGTAACAGGTACAGATACGCAGTATTTT. It is translated as CAISVTGTDTQYF.

The chain recombines TRBV5-5 with TRBJ2-4; no reliable D call. Per the germline V gene, CDR1 is SGHKS and CDR2 is YYEKEE (reference sequence). V shed 3 bases and J shed 0 bases, with 13 bases lying between them. The CDR3 has 16 amino acids. CDR3: CASSSPLRLAKNIQYF. DNA for the CDR3: TGTGCCAGCAGCTCACCGTTGCGACTAGCCAAAAACATTCAGTACTTC.

The chain recombines TRBV15 with TRBJ2-1; 11 nucleotides align to TRBD2. Germline loops: CDR1 LNHNV, CDR2 YYDKDF (reference sequence). V was pared by 3 bases and J by 0 bases, with 13 bases of the junction left unmatched. The CDR3 runs 20 residues. In DNA, the CDR3 is TGTGCCACCAGCAGCACGAGACTAGCGGGGCAGACGAGCTCCTACAATGAGCAGTTCTTC. This translates into CATSSTRLAGQTSSYNEQFF.

The chain uses TRBV5-1 and TRBJ2-7; TRBD1 matches at 8 bases. Trimming removed 4 bases from V and 5 bases from J; junction bases left unmatched: 8. Germline V gives CDR1 SGHRS, CDR2 YFSETQ. The CDR3 is 14 residues long. The CDR3 DNA follows: TGCGCCAGCAGCCTGCGGACAGGGTCCGACGAGCAGTACTTC. It translates to CASSLRTGSDEQYF.

The rearrangement joins TRBV19 to TRBJ1-3; D perhaps matches TRBD1 (6 bases). The CDR3 contains 16 residues. The V end lost 7 bases, the J end lost 0 bases, and 16 bases lay between the germline ends. Germline V gives CDR1 LNHDA, CDR2 SQIVND (reference sequence). The CDR3 spells CASTTRDMGSGNTIYF. CDR3 DNA sequence: TGTGCCAGTACCACCCGGGACATGGGCTCTGGAAACACCATATATTTT.

On this clone: A read error may account for a junction end that differs from germline. This chain's CDR3 is CASSQDRGTRKSF. The CDR3 DNA is TGTGCCAGCAGCCAAGATCGGGGGACCCGGAAATCCTTC. This sequence joins TRBV14 and TRBJ1-2, with TRBD1 as a possible D gene (5 bases). This CDR3 contains 13 residues. Germline V gives CDR1 SGHDN, CDR2 FVKESK.

The count of this clone is one. The sample holds other DNA sequences that translate to the same CDR3. The gene calls are TRBV5-8 and TRBJ2-2; D gene ambiguous. Germline V gene sequence: CDR1 SGHTS, CDR2 YDEGEE. The CDR3 is 13 residues long. The ends were cut back, 1 base at V and 6 bases at J, with 7 bases in the middle. The CDR3 is CASSLREAGELFF. The CDR3 DNA is TGTGCCAGCAGCTTGAGAGAGGCCGGGGAGCTGTTTTTT.

The chain carries TRBV10-3 and TRBJ1-3, with a possible D match to TRBD1 (6 bases). From germline, CDR1 is ENHRY and CDR2 SYGVKD. V was cut by 11 bases and J by 4 bases, with 15 bases left in between. The CDR3 sequence is 13 residues long. The CDR3 DNA follows: TGTGCCGTCCGGGACAAGGCGGGAAACACCATATATTTT. Translating gives CAVRDKAGNTIYF.

This clone was counted a single time. The chain joins TRBV25-1 to TRBJ2-2; 9 bases are shared with TRBD2. Germline loops: CDR1 MGHDK, CDR2 SYGVNS. V was clipped by 4 bases and J by 2 bases; unmatched bases: 5. This CDR3 has 16 residues. The CDR3 is CASSGREGRNTGELFF. The CDR3 nucleotides read TGTGCCAGCAGTGGGCGGGAGGGCCGAAACACCGGGGAGCTGTTTTTT.

The CDR3 is CASTPQATSGSRDEQYF. In DNA, the CDR3 is TGTGCCAGCACCCCCCAGGCCACAAGCGGGAGTAGGGACGAGCAGTACTTC. The V gene is TRBV7-2, the J gene TRBJ2-7; TRBD2 matches 8 bases. There are 17 residues in the CDR3. CDR1 is SGHTA and CDR2 is FQGNSA in the germline V gene. With V trimmed by 7 bases and J by 5 bases, 19 bases remained unmatched.

The chain employs TRBV27 and TRBJ1-5, with TRBD1 identical over 7 bases. This CDR3 is built from 14 residues. Germline V gives CDR1 MNHEY, CDR2 SMNVEV (reference sequence). Germline trimming cut 7 bases from V and 7 bases from J; bases unmatched to any gene: 10. CDR3 amino acids: CASNIDRVGQPQHF. The CDR3 bases are TGTGCCAGCAATATTGACAGGGTAGGACAGCCCCAGCATTTT.

In this sample, this clone turned up once. The V call is TRBV6-5, the J call TRBJ2-1, with 9 bases that match TRBD2. V dropped 2 bases and J dropped 2; count of bases not matched to a gene: 1. This CDR3 comprises 15 residues. Germline V gene sequence: CDR1 MNHEY, CDR2 SVGAGI. This CDR3 is CASSYASGAYNEQFF. For the CDR3, the DNA is TGTGCCAGCAGTTACGCTAGCGGGGCCTACAATGAGCAGTTCTTC.

This clone was detected only a few times. The chain joins TRBV28 to TRBJ2-3, with D maybe TRBD1 (5 bases). This CDR3 has 13 residues. Trimming took off 7 bases at V and 1 base at J, with 9 bases between the two ends. The germline CDR1 and CDR2 sequences are MDHEN and SYDVKM. The DNA of the CDR3 is TGTGCCAGCACCCAAGGGGGCACAGATACGCAGTATTTT. Translating gives CASTQGGTDTQYF.

This clone was found once. The V gene is TRBV19, the J gene TRBJ2-1; 9 bases match TRBD2. Germline values: CDR1 LNHDA, CDR2 SQIVND (reference sequence). Unmatched junction bases numbered 13, after V lost 6 bases and J lost 7 bases. This CDR3 comprises 16 residues. The CDR3, as DNA: TGTGCCAGTAGCCCCCTTGTGGCGGGAGGGTCAAATGAGCAGTTCTTC. Translation gives CASSPLVAGGSNEQFF.

The chain joins TRBV7-9 to TRBJ1-5, with D perhaps matching TRBD1 (5 bases). Germline CDR1 and CDR2: SEHNR and FQNEAQ (reference sequence). The CDR3 consists of 14 residues. V was shortened by 5 bases and J by 9 bases, with 17 bases between the two germline ends. The CDR3 nucleotides read TGTGCCAGCAGCGGCCAGGGACCGGGAGGGCCCCAGCATTTT. Translated, it gives CASSGQGPGGPQHF.

The gene calls are TRBV10-3 and TRBJ2-1, with 16 bases that match TRBD2. This CDR3 comprises 15 residues. Germline CDR1 is ENHRY and CDR2 is SYGVKD. Trimming cost V 6 bases and J 8 bases; bases outside gene matches: 4. This CDR3 is CAIRAGTSGGDEQFF. The CDR3 nucleotides read TGTGCCATCAGGGCCGGGACTAGCGGGGGGGATGAGCAGTTCTTC.

This clone was recorded a few times. V usage is TRBV28 and J usage is TRBJ2-7; a weak D match, TRBD1 (6 bases). This CDR3 contains 15 residues. V shed 5 bases and J shed 4 bases, with 18 bases lying between them. Germline V gene lookup returns CDR1 MDHEN and CDR2 SYDVKM. The CDR3 is CASSTRGGRKYEQYF. The CDR3 nucleotides are TGTGCCAGCAGTACTCGAGGGGGACGGAAGTACGAGCAGTACTTC. Based on the CDR3 plus reference TRBV28 and TRBJ2-7, the full variable domain is DVKVTQSSRYLVKRTGEKVFLECVQDMDHENMFWYRQDPGLGLRLIYFSYDVKMKEKGDIPEGYSVSREKKERFSLILESASTNQTSMYLCASSTRGGRKYEQYFGPGTRLTVT.

The chain is built from TRBV10-1 and TRBJ1-1; D is unresolved. Germline loops: CDR1 WNHNN, CDR2 SYGVQD (reference sequence). Between the trimmed V and J ends, which lost 4 bases and 0 bases, there was a span of 9 bases. This CDR3 region has 14 residues. In nucleotides, the CDR3 is TGCGCCAGCAGTGCAGCGAGAATGAACACTGAAGCTTTCTTT. Its translation: CASSAARMNTEAFF.

This chain links TRBV4-2 with TRBJ2-7; 9 positions agree with TRBD2. CDR1 and CDR2 (germline): LGHNA, YNFKEQ. There are 14 residues in the CDR3. V gave up 5 bases and J gave up 7 bases; unmatched junction bases: 9. CDR3 amino acids: CASSETSGPLEQYF. The CDR3 nucleotides read TGTGCCAGCAGCGAAACTAGCGGGCCATTAGAGCAGTACTTC.

The genes are TRBV30 and TRBJ2-3; TRBD1 might be the D (6 bases). The CDR3 loop spans 12 amino acids. V lost 1 base and J 6 bases, leaving 8 bases between the germline ends. The germline CDR1 and CDR2 sequences are GTSNPN and SVGIG (reference sequence). The CDR3 loop is CAWSAGEDTQYF. CDR3 coding DNA: TGTGCCTGGAGTGCAGGGGAGGATACGCAGTATTTT.